These 3 T cell receptor beta chains were all obtained from the same sample, sequenced in a study of technical replicates of blood from several donors. Method: immunoSEQ multiplex PCR; TCRdb's copy keeps in-frame clones and lacks some. Of about 75,000 clones detected, 85% to 95% appear once; the ten largest clones hold approximately 0.38%. The source material was T cells isolated from PBMCs. All receptors derive from a human donor in good health.

J is TRBJ2-1 and V is TRBV27; D is possibly TRBD1 (6 bases). The V and J ends lost 3 bases and 1 base respectively, with 7 bases between them. The CDR3 consists of 14 residues. The V gene's germline CDR1 is MNHEY and CDR2 SMNVEV (reference sequence). CDR3 DNA sequence: TGTGCCAGCAGTTTCCAGGGGTCCTACAATGAGCAGTTCTTC. This gives the protein CASSFQGSYNEQFF.

This chain uses TRBV28 with TRBJ2-3; 8 bases line up with TRBD2. The junction had 2 bases not matched to a gene; V was cut back by 2 bases and J by 4 bases. Germline CDR1 and CDR2: MDHEN and SYDVKM. The CDR3 runs 14 residues. CDR3 in amino acids: CASSLLTSADTQYF. CDR3 DNA: TGTGCCAGCAGTTTACTGACTAGCGCAGATACGCAGTATTTT.

In its sample, this clone was seen once. The chain is built from TRBV6-1 and TRBJ2-7; D perhaps matches TRBD1 (6 bases). The length of the CDR3 is 15 residues. Germline-derived CDR1 and CDR2 are MNHNS and SASEGT. V was clipped by 6 bases and J by 5 bases, with 20 bases between them. The CDR3 nucleotides are TGTGCCAGCAGAGGAAAAGTACAGGGTTCCCACGAGCAGTACTTC. It specifies CASRGKVQGSHEQYF.